The TCR beta chain under discussion was sequenced for a study of beta chain features in type 1 diabetes. For the study at large: Patients and healthy donors were similar in age, gender and cell yields. The study examined around 99,000,000 sorted cells across all samples.

A single count supports this clone. Its antigen is as yet unknown. The whole isolated RNA underwent reverse transcription, so sequencing captured expressed TCRB transcripts. TCRdb's table, derived via immunoSEQ multiplex PCR, lists solely in-frame clones and lacks some. The sample holds 40,000 to 45,000 clones, 66% seen once. V was pared by 0 bases and J by 3 bases, with 3 bases of the junction left unmatched. The CDR3 extends over 15 amino acids. Germline V lookup: CDR1 SGHNT, CDR2 YYREEE (reference sequence). Study-wide results and limits: Sequencing from cDNA could over-represent high-TCR-expressing cells. In all four CD4+ subsets, TCRB CDR3 length was significantly, moderately reduced in type 1 diabetes.

The chain carries TRBV5-4 and TRBJ2-1, with 7 bases aligning to TRBD2. The receptor's source is a young woman with type 1 diabetes. The specimen sequenced was Tregs from blood. CDR3 sequence: CASSLDRTSYNEQFF. The CDR3 DNA is TGTGCCAGCAGCTTGGATAGGACTAGCTACAATGAGCAGTTCTTC. Full variable domain (outside the CDR3, taken from reference TRBV5-4 and TRBJ2-1): ETGVTQSPTHLIKTRGQQVTLRCSSQSGHNTVSWYQQALGQGPQFIFQYYREEENGRGNFPPRFSGLQFPNYSSELNVNALELDDSALYLCASSLDRTSYNEQFFGPGTRLTVL.